Listed below are T cell receptor beta chains from one sample, sequenced in a study of response to subunit inactivated influenza vaccine. TCRdb recomputed calls from the RT-PCR reads with MiXCR, one row per CDR3 protein. The sample gives under 750,000 distinct CDR3 sequences, about 10% of which show up once; about 9.4% is in the top ten. The input for sequencing was PBMCs from blood, taken on the day of vaccination. These receptor sequences come from a man between 45 and 60 years old who received an inactivated influenza vaccine. The conserved cysteine and the conserved F or W are not part of the CDR3 here. Each record gives: J gene, V gene, CDR3 protein.

J gene: TRBJ2-5
V gene: TRBV29-1
CDR3 protein: SVGGAPQETQY

J gene: TRBJ2-3
V gene: TRBV20-1
CDR3 protein: SARVWDRGSTDTQY

J gene: TRBJ2-1
V gene: TRBV7-3
CDR3 protein: ASSLKPAGSGSYNEQF

J gene: TRBJ2-2
V gene: TRBV6-4
CDR3 protein: ASSDVTGAELF

J gene: TRBJ2-6
V gene: TRBV11-1
CDR3 protein: ASRDRGTAIYPSGANVLT

J gene: TRBJ2-7
V gene: TRBV29-1
CDR3 protein: SVEGFSDGYEQY

J gene: TRBJ2-7
V gene: TRBV12-3/TRBV12-4
CDR3 protein: ASSFLGSDYEQY

J gene: TRBJ1-1
V gene: TRBV18
CDR3 protein: ASSPPSLNTEAF

J gene: TRBJ2-1
V gene: TRBV5-1
CDR3 protein: ASSLPDRGLYNEQF

J gene: TRBJ1-5
V gene: TRBV28
CDR3 protein: ASSTTGVGQPQH

J gene: TRBJ2-1
V gene: TRBV11-2
CDR3 protein: ASSLDILLAGTNEQF

J gene: TRBJ2-1
V gene: TRBV20-1
CDR3 protein: SARDWGQAVQFEQF

J gene: TRBJ2-7
V gene: TRBV20-1
CDR3 protein: SARSPPGHEQY

J gene: TRBJ2-1
V gene: TRBV7-2
CDR3 protein: ASSLAGASVRGPYEQF

J gene: TRBJ2-5
V gene: TRBV9
CDR3 protein: ASSLGRLETQY